This TCR beta chain came from a study of identical twins. Study results and limitations: Clonotypes of the beta chain that were abundant in cord blood carried fewer insertions (memory repertoires showed none). In zero-insertion analyses, partial confounding could arise from invariant MAIT and iNKT cells.

This CDR3 is 16 amino acids long. Germline CDR1 is SGDLS and CDR2 is YYNGEE. Unmatched junction bases numbered 8, after V lost 0 bases and J lost 5 bases. Carrying unique molecular identifiers, the cDNA also gained a universal primer site through template switching. Each CDR3 protein gets one entry after TCRdb re-called the 5' RACE reads with MiXCR. The table includes roughly 1.6 million distinct CDR3 sequences, 32% detected once. Concerning this clonotype itself: Its antigen is still unknown.

The sequence derives from a newborn girl in good health. Sequenced: cord blood. The V gene is TRBV9, the J gene TRBJ2-1; 7 bases agree with TRBD2. For the CDR3, the DNA is TGTGCCAGCAGCGTAGCTAAAGTAGCGGGTCACAATGAGCAGTTCTTC. As protein: CASSVAKVAGHNEQFF.